These 8 T cell receptor beta chains were all obtained from the same sample, sequenced in a study of CD8 T cells in ankylosing spondylitis (dated by TCRdb to about 2017). No antigen has been assigned to these receptors. The receptor library was made with 5' RACE. The instrument given in TCRdb is Illumina HiSeq 2500. In-frame beta chains were kept once TCRdb had trimmed the public reads at Q25 with fastp and called clones with MiXCR. Under each unique CDR3 protein, matching rows form one entry showing the most common genes and DNA. The sample includes 650,000 to 800,000 distinct CDR3 sequences, with around 19% observed a single time. Jointly, the top ten make up about 20% of the sample. The paper's findings and limits, for the study overall: Blood from ankylosing spondylitis patients appeared to be characterized by a TCR beta motif made up of under ten highly homologous amino acid variants.

The source material was blood, either unsorted or a sorted T cell fraction (not recorded which). Receptors were obtained from a male donor with ankylosing spondylitis.

This clonotype was observed a handful of times. The V and J genes are TRBV7-9 and TRBJ2-7; no firm D call. Germline V gives CDR1 SEHNR, CDR2 FQNEAQ (reference sequence). Deletions cut 5 bases from V and 2 bases from J, with 10 bases between. The CDR3 covers 13 residues. The CDR3: CASSPRSTYEQYF. As DNA, the CDR3 is TGTGCCAGCAGCCCTAGGTCGACCTACGAGCAGTACTTC.

This clonotype was recorded a few times. The V and J genes are TRBV5-1 and TRBJ2-7; D is perhaps TRBD1 (5 bases). The CDR3 loop spans 17 amino acids. Germline-derived CDR1 and CDR2 are SGHRS and YFSETQ. Trimming removed 2 bases at V and 0 bases at J, with 18 bases between. CDR3 in amino acids: CASSLLKQAGDSYEQYF. CDR3 bases: TGCGCCAGCAGCTTACTAAAACAGGCCGGAGACTCCTACGAGCAGTACTTC.

The gene calls are TRBV4-3 and TRBJ2-7; D not certain. Germline loops: CDR1 LGHNA, CDR2 YSLEER. Between the trimmed V and J ends, which lost 4 bases and 6 bases, there was a span of 13 bases. This CDR3 is 13 amino acids long. This CDR3 reads CASSLTLMGEQYF. CDR3 nucleotide sequence: TGCGCCAGCAGCCTAACCCTCATGGGCGAGCAGTACTTC.

This clonotype was counted only a few times. This chain connects TRBV12-3 or TRBV12-4 to TRBJ2-1; 11 bases fit TRBD1. Trimming removed 6 bases from V and 7 bases from J; junction bases left unmatched: 8. CDR3 size: 15 residues. CDR3 sequence reads: CASSVGTGGRNEQFF. CDR3 coding DNA: TGTGCCAGCAGCGTGGGGACAGGGGGGAGGAATGAGCAGTTCTTC.

This clonotype was seen more than once but under ten times. The V and J genes are TRBV5-1 and TRBJ2-3; possible D gene TRBD2, 7 bases. There are 16 residues in the CDR3. Germline CDR1 and CDR2: SGHRS and YFSETQ. V gave up 4 bases and J gave up 0 bases, with 15 bases separating them. The CDR3 bases are TGCGCCAGCAGCGTTCAACAGGGAGGGAGCACAGATACGCAGTATTTT. Translating it yields CASSVQQGGSTDTQYF.

This clonotype was recorded a few times. This chain links TRBV27 with TRBJ2-1, with TRBD2 matching over 14 bases. The CDR3 has 16 residues. Unmatched junction bases numbered 12, after V lost 5 bases and J lost 12 bases. The germline gives CDR1 MNHEY, CDR2 SMNVEV (reference sequence). The CDR3 sequence is CASSRPGLAGVEGQFF. CDR3 DNA: TGTGCCAGCAGTCGTCCGGGACTAGCGGGAGTCGAGGGGCAGTTCTTC.

This clonotype was seen more than once but under ten times. The chain employs TRBV5-1 and TRBJ2-1, with TRBD2 matching 11 bases. Germline-derived CDR1 and CDR2 are SGHRS and YFSETQ. The CDR3 is made up of 16 amino acids. The V and J ends lost 4 bases and 5 bases, in that order; junction bases with no gene match: 8. CDR3 nucleotides: TGCGCCAGCAGCCTCCTCTTAGCGGGAGGGAACAATGAGCAGTTCTTC. Amino acid sequence: CASSLLLAGGNNEQFF.

The chain uses TRBV7-6 and TRBJ2-3; D is possibly TRBD1 or TRBD2 (6 bases each). CDR1 and CDR2 (germline): SGHVS, FNYEAQ. V lost 3 bases and J 4 bases, leaving 14 bases between the germline ends. The length of the CDR3 is 15 residues. The CDR3 DNA reads TGTGCCAGCAGCTTGGGGGGCTTGGGTCCAGATACGCAGTATTTT. Translated, it gives CASSLGGLGPDTQYF.